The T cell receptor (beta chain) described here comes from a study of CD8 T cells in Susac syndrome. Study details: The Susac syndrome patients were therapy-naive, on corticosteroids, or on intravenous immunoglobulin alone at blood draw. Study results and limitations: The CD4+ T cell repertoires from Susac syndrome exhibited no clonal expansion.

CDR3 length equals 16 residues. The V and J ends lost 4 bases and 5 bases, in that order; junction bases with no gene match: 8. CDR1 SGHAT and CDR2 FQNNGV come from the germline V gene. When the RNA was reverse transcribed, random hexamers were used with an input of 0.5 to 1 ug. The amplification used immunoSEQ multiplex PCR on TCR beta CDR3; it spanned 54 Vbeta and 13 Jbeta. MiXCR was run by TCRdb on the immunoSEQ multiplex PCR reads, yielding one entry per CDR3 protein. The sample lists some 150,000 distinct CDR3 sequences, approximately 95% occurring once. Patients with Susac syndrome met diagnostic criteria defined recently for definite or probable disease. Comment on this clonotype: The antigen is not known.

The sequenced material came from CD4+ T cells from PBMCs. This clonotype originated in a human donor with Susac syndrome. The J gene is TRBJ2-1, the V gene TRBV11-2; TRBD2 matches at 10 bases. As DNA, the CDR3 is TGTGCCAGCAGCTCCGGCCCTAGCGGGGGAGACAATGAGCAGTTCTTC. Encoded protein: CASSSGPSGGDNEQFF.